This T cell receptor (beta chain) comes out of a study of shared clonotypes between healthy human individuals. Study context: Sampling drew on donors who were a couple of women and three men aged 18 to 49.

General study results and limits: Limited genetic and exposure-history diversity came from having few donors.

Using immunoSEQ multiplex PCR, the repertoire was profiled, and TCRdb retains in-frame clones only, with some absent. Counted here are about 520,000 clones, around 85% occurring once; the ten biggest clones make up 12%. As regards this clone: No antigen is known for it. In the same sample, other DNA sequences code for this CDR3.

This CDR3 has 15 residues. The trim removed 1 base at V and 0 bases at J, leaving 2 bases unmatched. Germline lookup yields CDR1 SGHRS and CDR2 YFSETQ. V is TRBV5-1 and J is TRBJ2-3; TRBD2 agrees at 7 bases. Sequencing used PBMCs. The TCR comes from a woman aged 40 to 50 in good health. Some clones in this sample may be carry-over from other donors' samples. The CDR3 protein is CASSLTSVSTDTQYF. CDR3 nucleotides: TGCGCCAGCAGCTTGACTAGCGTGAGCACAGATACGCAGTATTTT.